The rows below give T cell receptor beta chains drawn from one sample of a study of graft-versus-host responses after intestinal transplantation. Generated by immunoSEQ multiplex PCR, the TCRdb table keeps only in-frame clones and is missing some. The table includes about 3,000 clones, 30% to 35% detected once. The sequencing used alloreactive CD4+ T cells from a mixed lymphocyte reaction culture, collected before transplantation. Source of these receptors: a human patient who was an organ donor for intestinal transplantation. Both conserved end residues are part of each CDR3. A D gene is named only where the DNA matches it firmly. Size is omitted from some rows. Given values are once, few, many or a class for expanded clones.

>14|TRBD1|TRBV7-7|medium-sized|TRBJ2-2
CASSSGQGRGELFF
TGTGCCAGCAGCTCCGGACAGGGAAGGGGGGAGCTGTTTTTT
>14|-|TRBV18|large|TRBJ1-2
CASSISTDDYGYTF
TGTGCCAGCTCAATATCGACGGACGACTATGGCTACACCTTC
>14|-|TRBV7-6|few|TRBJ2-2
CASSLSPNTGELFF
TGTGCCAGCAGCTTAAGCCCCAACACCGGGGAGCTGTTTTTT
>15|TRBD1|TRBV9|-|TRBJ2-2
CASSGLQGANGELFF
TGTGCCAGCAGCGGGCTACAGGGGGCGAACGGGGAGCTGTTTTTT
>14|-|TRBV7-9|-|TRBJ1-3
CASTLGGGGNTIYF
TGTGCCAGCACCCTAGGAGGAGGTGGAAACACCATATATTTT
>15|-|TRBV4-1|-|TRBJ1-5
CASSQRQGKDQPQHF
TGCGCCAGCAGCCAACGCCAGGGAAAGGATCAGCCCCAGCATTTT
>14|-|TRBV4-1|-|TRBJ1-4
CASSQVFSNEKLFF
TGTGCCAGCAGCCAAGTCTTTAGTAATGAAAAACTGTTTTTT
>13|-|TRBV10-3|-|TRBJ1-2
CAIRILANYGYTF
TGTGCCATCAGAATTTTAGCTAACTATGGCTACACCTTC
>13|-|TRBV5-1|-|TRBJ2-7
CASSFGLAYEQYF
TGTGCCAGCAGCTTCGGCCTTGCCTACGAGCAGTACTTC
>14|-|TRBV28|few|TRBJ1-3
CASSIDTSGNTIYF
TGTGCCAGCAGCATAGATACCTCTGGAAACACCATATATTTT
>11|-|TRBV28|few|TRBJ1-1
CASSSGRSSFF
TGTGCCAGCAGTTCGGGACGTTCGTCTTTCTTT
>14|-|TRBV28|-|TRBJ2-3
CASAFEGPTDTQYF
TGTGCCAGCGCCTTCGAGGGACCCACAGATACGCAGTATTTT
>14|-|TRBV4-2|-|TRBJ2-1
CASSQVETYNEQFF
TGTGCCAGCAGCCAAGTGGAGACATACAATGAGCAGTTCTTC
>13|-|TRBV7-7|-|TRBJ2-5
CASSGGPQETQYF
TGTGCCAGCAGCGGAGGGCCTCAAGAGACCCAGTACTTC
>16|TRBD2|TRBV10-3|once|TRBJ2-3
CAISEKSGGGGDTQYF
TGTGCCATCAGTGAAAAAAGCGGGGGAGGTGGAGATACGCAGTATTTT
>15|TRBD2|TRBV5-1|few|TRBJ2-5
CASSPSGGRAETQYF
TGCGCCAGCAGCCCTAGCGGGGGGAGGGCGGAGACCCAGTACTTC
>12|-|TRBV30|medium-sized|TRBJ1-3
CAMAQSGDTIYF
TGTGCCATGGCCCAGAGTGGAGACACCATATATTTT
>13|TRBD1|TRBV9|-|TRBJ1-2
CASSSQGANGYTF
TGTGCCAGCAGCTCCCAGGGGGCTAATGGCTACACCTTC
>13|-|TRBV18|-|TRBJ1-1
CASSPNEGVGAFF
TGTGCCAGCTCACCCAATGAGGGGGTCGGGGCTTTCTTT
>13|-|TRBV5-6|few|TRBJ2-1
CASSLGPWNEQFF
TGTGCCAGCAGTCTGGGACCGTGGAATGAGCAGTTCTTC
>13|-|TRBV7-3|large|TRBJ2-3
CASSLRDTYTQYF
TGTGCCAGCAGCCTCCGGGACACCTATACGCAGTATTTT
>17|-|TRBV4-3|-|TRBJ1-2
CASSDREGRRKIYGYTF
TGCGCCAGCAGCGATAGAGAAGGACGTCGAAAGATCTATGGCTACACCTTC
>14|-|TRBV10-2|-|TRBJ2-7
CASSPGTPSYEQYF
TGCGCCAGCAGCCCCGGGACACCTTCCTACGAGCAGTACTTC
>13|TRBD1|TRBV19|-|TRBJ1-5
CASSSDRGQPQHF
TGTGCCAGTTCCAGCGACAGGGGACAGCCCCAGCATTTT
>16|-|TRBV9|few|TRBJ2-1
CASSVARGAGRDEQFF
TGTGCCAGCAGCGTAGCACGTGGGGCAGGTCGGGATGAGCAGTTCTTC
>13|-|TRBV6-9|-|TRBJ2-7
CASSYRGGYEQYF
TGTGCCAGCAGTTACAGGGGAGGGTACGAGCAGTACTTC
>15|TRBD2|TRBV10-3|-|TRBJ2-1
CAISSKRGGLGEQFF
TGTGCCATCAGTTCCAAGCGGGGGGGCCTCGGTGAGCAGTTCTTC
>11|-|TRBV7-9|-|TRBJ2-5
CASSFLETQYF
TGTGCCAGCAGCTTCTTGGAGACCCAGTACTTC
>16|TRBD1|TRBV5-6|-|TRBJ1-5
CASSLGGTGNNQPQHF
TGTGCCAGCAGCTTGGGCGGGACAGGGAACAATCAGCCCCAGCATTTT
>17|TRBD2|TRBV27|few|TRBJ2-1
CASSLQGAGRATGEQFF
TGTGCCAGCAGTTTACAAGGAGCGGGGCGCGCCACGGGTGAGCAGTTCTTC
>12|TRBD1|TRBV11-3|-|TRBJ2-5
CATGQGAETQYF
TGTGCCACCGGCCAGGGGGCAGAGACCCAGTACTTC
>11|-|TRBV5-6|-|TRBJ1-1
CASSFYRDAFF
TGTGCCAGCAGCTTTTACAGGGATGCTTTCTTT
>15|TRBD1|TRBV2|few|TRBJ1-6
CASSGQGSPNSPLHF
TGTGCCAGCAGTGGACAGGGATCACCTAATTCACCCCTCCACTTT
>11|-|TRBV6-6|-|TRBJ1-2
CASTVKDGYTF
TGTGCCAGCACCGTAAAAGATGGCTACACCTTC
>17|TRBD2|TRBV9|-|TRBJ2-2
CASSVGISGGFTGELFF
TGTGCCAGCAGCGTAGGGATAAGCGGGGGATTCACCGGGGAGCTGTTTTTT
>14|-|TRBV4-1|-|TRBJ1-2
CASSLPVRGSGYTF
TGCGCCAGCAGCCTCCCGGTACGGGGGAGTGGCTACACCTTC
>13|TRBD1|TRBV7-2|medium-sized|TRBJ2-7
CASSPGTVYEQYF
TGTGCCAGCAGCCCGGGGACAGTCTACGAGCAGTACTTC
>14|-|TRBV7-8|-|TRBJ1-1
CASSLVTSFTEAFF
TGTGCCAGCAGCTTAGTTACGTCGTTCACTGAAGCTTTCTTT
>14|TRBD1|TRBV6-6|-|TRBJ1-1
CASSPGGMNTEAFF
TGTGCCAGCAGTCCAGGGGGCATGAACACTGAAGCTTTCTTT